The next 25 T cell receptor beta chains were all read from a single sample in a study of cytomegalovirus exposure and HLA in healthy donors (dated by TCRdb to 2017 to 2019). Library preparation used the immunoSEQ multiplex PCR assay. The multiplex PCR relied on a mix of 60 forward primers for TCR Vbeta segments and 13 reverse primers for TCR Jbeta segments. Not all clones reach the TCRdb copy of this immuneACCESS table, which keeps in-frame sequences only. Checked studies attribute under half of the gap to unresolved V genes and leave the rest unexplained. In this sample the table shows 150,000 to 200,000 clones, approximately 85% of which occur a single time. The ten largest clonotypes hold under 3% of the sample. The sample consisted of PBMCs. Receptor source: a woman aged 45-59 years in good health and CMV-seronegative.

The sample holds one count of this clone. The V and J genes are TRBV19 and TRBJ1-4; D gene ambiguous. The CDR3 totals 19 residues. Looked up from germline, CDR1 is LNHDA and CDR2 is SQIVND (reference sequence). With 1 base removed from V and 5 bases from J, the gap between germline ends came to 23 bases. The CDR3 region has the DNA TGTGCCAGTAGTATAGTGCGGCAGTCACACGTGAAGAGAAATGAAAAACTGTTTTTT. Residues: CASSIVRQSHVKRNEKLFF.

The CDR3 is CSVATGTSGRNEQFF. The CDR3 DNA follows: TGCAGCGTTGCCACCGGGACTAGCGGGAGAAATGAGCAGTTCTTC. The V gene is TRBV29-1, the J gene TRBJ2-1, with TRBD2 identical over 14 bases. The length of the CDR3 is 15 residues. V was clipped by 4 bases and J by 7 bases; unmatched bases: 6. Germline assignment: CDR1 SQVTM and CDR2 ANQGSEA.

CDR3 nucleotides: TGTGCCAGCAGCCCCGGACTAGTAGGCACAGATACGCAGTATTTT. This sequence encodes CASSPGLVGTDTQYF. The chain links TRBV7-9 to TRBJ2-3; 7 nucleotides line up with TRBD2. The CDR3 contains 15 residues. Germline CDR1 is SEHNR and CDR2 is FQNEAQ (reference sequence). With 5 bases clipped from V and 1 base from J, the junction kept 6 bases outside the gene matches.

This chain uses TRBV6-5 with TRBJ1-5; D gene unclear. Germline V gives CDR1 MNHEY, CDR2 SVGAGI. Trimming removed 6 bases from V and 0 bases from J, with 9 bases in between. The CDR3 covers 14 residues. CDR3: CASRRGNSNQPQHF. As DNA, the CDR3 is TGTGCCAGCAGACGGGGTAATAGCAATCAGCCCCAGCATTTT.

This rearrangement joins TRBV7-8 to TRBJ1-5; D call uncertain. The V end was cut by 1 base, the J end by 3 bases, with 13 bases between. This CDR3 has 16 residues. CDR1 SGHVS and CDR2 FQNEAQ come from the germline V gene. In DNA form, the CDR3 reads TGTGCCAGCAGCTTAGTGCGTGTGGTGAACAATCAGCCCCAGCATTTT. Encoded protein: CASSLVRVVNNQPQHF.

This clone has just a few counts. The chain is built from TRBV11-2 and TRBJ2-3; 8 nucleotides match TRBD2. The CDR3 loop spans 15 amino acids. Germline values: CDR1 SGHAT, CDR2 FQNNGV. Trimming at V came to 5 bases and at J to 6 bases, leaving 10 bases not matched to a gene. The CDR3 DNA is TGTGCCAGCAGCCCCACAAGCGGGAGAGTCGATACGCAGTATTTT. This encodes CASSPTSGRVDTQYF.

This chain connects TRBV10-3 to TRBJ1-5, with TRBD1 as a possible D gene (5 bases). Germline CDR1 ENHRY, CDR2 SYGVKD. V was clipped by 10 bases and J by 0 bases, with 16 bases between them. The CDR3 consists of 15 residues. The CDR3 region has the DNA TGTGCCAGCGCGGGGGGGACTTTTAGCAATCAGCCCCAGCATTTT. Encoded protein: CASAGGTFSNQPQHF.

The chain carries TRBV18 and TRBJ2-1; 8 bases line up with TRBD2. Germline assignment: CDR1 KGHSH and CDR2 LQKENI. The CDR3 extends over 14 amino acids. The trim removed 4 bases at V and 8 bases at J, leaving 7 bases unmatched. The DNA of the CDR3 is TGTGCCAGCTCACGCCTAGCGGGTCCTGATGAGCAGTTCTTC. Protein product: CASSRLAGPDEQFF.

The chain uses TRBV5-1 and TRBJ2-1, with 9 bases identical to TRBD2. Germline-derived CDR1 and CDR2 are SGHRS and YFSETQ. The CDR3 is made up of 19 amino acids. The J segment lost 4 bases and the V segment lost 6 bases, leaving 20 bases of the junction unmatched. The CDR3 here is CASTLYRLAENLGYNEQFF. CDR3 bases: TGCGCCAGCACCCTTTACCGACTAGCGGAGAATCTAGGGTACAATGAGCAGTTCTTC.

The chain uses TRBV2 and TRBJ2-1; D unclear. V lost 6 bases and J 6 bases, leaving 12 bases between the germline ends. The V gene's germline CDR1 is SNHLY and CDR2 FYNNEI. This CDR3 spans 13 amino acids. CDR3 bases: TGTGCCAGCAGCTCCCTTGCGGTCAATGAGCAGTTCTTC. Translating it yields CASSSLAVNEQFF.

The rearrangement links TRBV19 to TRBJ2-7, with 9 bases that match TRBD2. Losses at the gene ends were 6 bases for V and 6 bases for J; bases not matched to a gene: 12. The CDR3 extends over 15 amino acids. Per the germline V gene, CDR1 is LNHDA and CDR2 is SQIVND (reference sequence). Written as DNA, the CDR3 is TGTGCCAGTAGGCCCACAGGGGTTAGCGGGGGCGAGCAGTACTTC. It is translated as CASRPTGVSGGEQYF.

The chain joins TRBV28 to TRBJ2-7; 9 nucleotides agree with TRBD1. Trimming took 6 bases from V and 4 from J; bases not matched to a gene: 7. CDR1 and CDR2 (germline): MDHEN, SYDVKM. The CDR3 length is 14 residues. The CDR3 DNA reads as TGTGCCAGCAGGGGGGGACAGGGCCGATACGAGCAGTACTTC. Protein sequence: CASRGGQGRYEQYF.

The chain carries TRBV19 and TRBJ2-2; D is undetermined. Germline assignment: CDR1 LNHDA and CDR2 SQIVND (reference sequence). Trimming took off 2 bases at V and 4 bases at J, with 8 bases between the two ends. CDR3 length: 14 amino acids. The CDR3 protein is CASSIRRSTGELFF. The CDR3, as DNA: TGTGCCAGTAGTATACGTCGGTCCACCGGGGAGCTGTTTTTT. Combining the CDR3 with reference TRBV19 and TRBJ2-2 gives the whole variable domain DGGITQSPKYLFRKEGQNVTLSCEQNLNHDAMYWYRQDPGQGLRLIYYSQIVNDFQKGDIAEGYSVSREKKESFPLTVTSAQKNPTAFYLCASSIRRSTGELFFGEGSRLTVL.

The CDR3 DNA reads TGCGCCAGCAGCTTCGGCGGGAGGCCCGGTGAGCAGTTCTTC. This translates into CASSFGGRPGEQFF. The chain recombines TRBV5-1 with TRBJ2-1; 8 nucleotides line up with TRBD2. CDR1 SGHRS and CDR2 YFSETQ come from the germline V gene. V dropped 2 bases and J dropped 9; count of bases not matched to a gene: 7. The CDR3 length is 14 residues.

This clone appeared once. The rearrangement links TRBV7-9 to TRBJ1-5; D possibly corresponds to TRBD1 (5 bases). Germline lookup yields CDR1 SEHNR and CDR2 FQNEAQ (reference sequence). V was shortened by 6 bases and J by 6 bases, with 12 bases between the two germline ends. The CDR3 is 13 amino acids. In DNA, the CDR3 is TGTGCCAGCAGTCGGATGGGGGGTCAGCCCCAGCATTTT. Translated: CASSRMGGQPQHF.

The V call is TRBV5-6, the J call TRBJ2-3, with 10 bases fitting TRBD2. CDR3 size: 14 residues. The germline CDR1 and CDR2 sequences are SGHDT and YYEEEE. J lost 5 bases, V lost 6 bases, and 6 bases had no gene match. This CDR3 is CASTAGGPVDTQYF. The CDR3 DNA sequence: TGTGCCAGCACAGCGGGAGGGCCGGTAGATACGCAGTATTTT.

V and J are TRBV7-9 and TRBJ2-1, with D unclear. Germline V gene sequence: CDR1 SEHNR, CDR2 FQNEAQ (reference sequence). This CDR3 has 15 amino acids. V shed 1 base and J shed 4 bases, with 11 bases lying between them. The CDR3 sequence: CASSLGATPYNEQFF. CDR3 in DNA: TGTGCCAGCAGCTTAGGCGCGACACCATACAATGAGCAGTTCTTC.

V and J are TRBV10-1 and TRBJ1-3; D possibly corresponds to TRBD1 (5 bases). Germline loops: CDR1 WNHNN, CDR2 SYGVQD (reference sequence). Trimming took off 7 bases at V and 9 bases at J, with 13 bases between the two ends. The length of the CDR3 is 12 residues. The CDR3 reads CASTTIGGTIYF. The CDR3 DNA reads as TGCGCCAGCACAACAATCGGGGGCACCATATATTTT.

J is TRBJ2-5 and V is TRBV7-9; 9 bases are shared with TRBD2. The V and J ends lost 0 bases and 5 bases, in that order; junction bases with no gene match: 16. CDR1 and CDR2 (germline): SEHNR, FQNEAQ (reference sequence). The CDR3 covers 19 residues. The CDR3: CASSLAMPSGKRVGETQYF. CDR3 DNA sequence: TGTGCCAGCAGCTTAGCGATGCCTAGCGGGAAAAGGGTGGGGGAGACCCAGTACTTC.

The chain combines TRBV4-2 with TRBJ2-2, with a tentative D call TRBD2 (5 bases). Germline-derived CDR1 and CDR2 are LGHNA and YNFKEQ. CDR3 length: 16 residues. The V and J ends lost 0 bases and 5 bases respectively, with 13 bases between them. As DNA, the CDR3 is TGTGCCAGCAGCCAAGAGGTAGCGCTTACGACCGGGGAGCTGTTTTTT. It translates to CASSQEVALTTGELFF.

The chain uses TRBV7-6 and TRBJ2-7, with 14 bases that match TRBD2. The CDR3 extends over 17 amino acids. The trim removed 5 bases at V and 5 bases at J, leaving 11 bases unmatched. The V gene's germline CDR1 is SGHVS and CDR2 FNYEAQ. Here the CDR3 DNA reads TGTGCCAGCAGCGTTTTTGGGACTAGCGGGAGAGTGGACGAGCAGTACTTC. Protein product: CASSVFGTSGRVDEQYF.

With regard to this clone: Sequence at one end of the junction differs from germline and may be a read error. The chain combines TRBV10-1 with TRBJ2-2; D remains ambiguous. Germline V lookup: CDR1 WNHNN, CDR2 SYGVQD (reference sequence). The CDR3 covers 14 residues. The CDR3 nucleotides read TGCGCCAGCAGCAACCCCGCGAAGACCGGGGAGCTGTTTTTT. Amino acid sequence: CASSNPAKTGELFF.

CDR3 in amino acids: CASSYLAGGLTDTQYF. The DNA for the CDR3 is TGTGCCAGCAGCTACCTAGCGGGGGGACTCACAGATACGCAGTATTTT. The rearrangement links TRBV7-6 to TRBJ2-3, with TRBD2 matching 11 bases. From germline, CDR1 is SGHVS and CDR2 FNYEAQ. CDR3 length: 16 residues. Unmatched junction bases numbered 5, after V lost 4 bases and J lost 2 bases. The variable domain in full, with the rest retrieved from reference TRBV7-6 and TRBJ2-3, is GAGVSQSPRYKVTKRGQDVALRCDPISGHVSLYWYRQALGQGPEFLTYFNYEAQQDKSGLPNDRFSAERPEGSISTLTIQRTEQRDSAMYRCASSYLAGGLTDTQYFGPGTRLTVL.

CDR3 in DNA: TGTGCCAGCAGCGGCAATACAGGGGGCGGCCATGAGCAGTTCTTC. Translated: CASSGNTGGGHEQFF. The rearrangement links TRBV9 to TRBJ2-1; TRBD1 matches 9 bases. Germline assignment: CDR1 SGDLS and CDR2 YYNGEE. J was trimmed by 8 bases and V by 3 bases; bases with no gene match: 9. CDR3 length equals 15 residues.

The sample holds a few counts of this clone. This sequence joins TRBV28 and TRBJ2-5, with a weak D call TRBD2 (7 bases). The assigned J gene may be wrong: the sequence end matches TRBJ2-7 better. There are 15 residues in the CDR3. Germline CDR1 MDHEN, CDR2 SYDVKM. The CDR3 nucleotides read TGTGCCAGCAGGACCAGAGGGGGGGGGATCTACGAGCAGTACTTC. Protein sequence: CASRTRGGGIYEQYF.